The clone carrying this TCR beta chain was counted a few times. The sample belongs to a study of blood T cell repertoires in COVID-19. Looking at the study overall: Some COVID-19 samples were acute and others convalescent; all came from the United States, Italy and Spain.

In the study's own analysis: The authors estimated nucleated cell counts from reference gene primer amplification. Some clones are missing from TCRdb's copy, which holds only in-frame ones; the method was immunoSEQ multiplex PCR. V and J calls and clone size are those listed in that table; D and trimming were worked out from the DNA. The sample comprises about 120,000 clones, around 91% of which are singletons, and approximately 3.9% rests with the top ten. J gave up 10 bases and V 5 bases, and 8 bases lay outside the gene matches. Looked up from germline, CDR1 is SQVTM and CDR2 is ANQGSEA. This CDR3 comprises 13 residues.

The rearrangement joins TRBV29-1 to TRBJ2-1, with 10 bases identical to TRBD2. The sequence came from a woman aged 55-70 years with COVID-19, enrolled during active disease. Material for sequencing was peripheral blood. The CDR3 loop reads CSVKAGGISEQFF. For the CDR3, the DNA is TGCAGCGTTAAAGCGGGGGGGATCTCGGAGCAGTTCTTC.